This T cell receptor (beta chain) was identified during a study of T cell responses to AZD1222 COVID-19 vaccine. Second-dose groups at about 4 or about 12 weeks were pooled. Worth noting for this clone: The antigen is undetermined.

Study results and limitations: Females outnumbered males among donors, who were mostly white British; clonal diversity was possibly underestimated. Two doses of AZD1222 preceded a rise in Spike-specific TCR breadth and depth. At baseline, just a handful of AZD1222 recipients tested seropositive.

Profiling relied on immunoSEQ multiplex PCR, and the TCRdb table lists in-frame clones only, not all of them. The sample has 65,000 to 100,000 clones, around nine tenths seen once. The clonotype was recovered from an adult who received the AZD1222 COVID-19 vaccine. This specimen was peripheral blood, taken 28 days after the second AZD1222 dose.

CDR3 coding DNA: TGTGCCAGTAGTATGACAGGGGTCACAGATACGCAGTATTTT. The encoded protein is CASSMTGVTDTQYF. This chain links TRBV19 with TRBJ2-3; 8 bases align to TRBD1. The germline V gene has CDR1 LNHDA and CDR2 SQIVND (reference sequence). The V and J ends lost 3 bases and 2 bases, in that order; junction bases with no gene match: 1. This CDR3 region has 14 residues.